This T cell receptor beta chain is from a study of vaccination and CD4 T cells after COVID-19. Notes on this clonotype: Its antigen is not known.

Sample treatment: roughly ten-day PBMC culture with coronavirus spike peptide pools or control peptides (ViraFEST assay). From the unexposed donor, CD4+ T cells were collected ahead of the COVID-19 pandemic (2011-2018). The junction had 5 bases not matched to a gene; V was cut back by 6 bases and J by 3 bases. The length of the CDR3 is 13 residues. The V gene's germline CDR1 is MNHEY and CDR2 SMNVEV (reference sequence). CD4+ T cells that had been cultured provided DNA sequenced with the Oncomine TCR Beta short-read assay. TCRdb re-called the PCR reads with MiXCR, one entry per CDR3 protein. Of thousands of distinct CDR3 sequences listed, roughly 42% were seen once; the top ten hold approximately 11%.

This rearrangement joins TRBV27 to TRBJ2-7; 7 bases match TRBD2. The specimen was CD4+ T cells from blood, cultured in vitro. The receptor was derived from a human donor in good health. CDR3 amino acids: CASRPTGGYEQYF. CDR3 coding DNA: TGTGCCAGCAGACCCACGGGAGGCTACGAGCAGTACTTC.